This T cell receptor (beta chain) was captured by sequencing in a study of cytomegalovirus exposure and HLA in healthy donors. The V and J ends lost 4 bases and 3 bases, in that order; junction bases with no gene match: 2. This CDR3 is built from 13 residues. The germline V gene encodes CDR1 MNHEY and CDR2 SVGAGI. 60 Vbeta and 13 Jbeta primers were used in PCR. Per the study methods: In a later analysis, around 12 million of 83 million or so unique beta chains occurred in at least two donors. This table comes from immunoSEQ multiplex PCR, and its TCRdb copy is limited to in-frame clones, with some not included. The V and J calls and clone size come from that table; D and trimming were worked out from the DNA. The sample has around 150,000 clones; 60% to 80% are singletons.

Material for sequencing was PBMCs. The chain carries TRBV6-5 and TRBJ1-1, with TRBD1 identical over 7 bases. This clonotype was sampled from a man aged 50-60 years in good health and CMV-seropositive. The DNA of the CDR3 is TGTGCCAGCAGTTCCACAGGGGACACTGAAGCTTTCTTT. Amino acids: CASSSTGDTEAFF.